This T cell receptor beta chain was identified during a study of blood T cells in healthy people across ages. Study results and caveats: Possibly confounding the expanded clonotype changes was the fact that donor CMV status was unknown.

Then a second PCR, running roughly 7 to 11 cycles, was carried out with a sample-barcoded 5' primer and a J-beta primer mix. Via MiXCR, TCRdb re-called the 5' RACE reads, giving one row per CDR3 protein. The sample carries about 1.4 million distinct CDR3 sequences, roughly 60% recorded once. The CDR3 is 16 amino acids. Trimming removed 2 bases at V and 1 base at J, with 11 bases between. Germline CDR1 is SGHTA and CDR2 is FQGNSA. About this clonotype: Its antigen is not known.

Sequencing was carried out using blood. The TCR originated in a man younger than 30 in good health. The chain recombines TRBV7-2 with TRBJ2-2, with D possibly TRBD1 on 5 matching bases. CDR3 nucleotides: TGTGCCAGCAGCTTACGACAGACCGAGAACACCGGGGAGCTGTTTTTT. Its translation is CASSLRQTENTGELFF.